This T cell receptor (beta chain) was captured in a study of T cell responses to AZD1222 COVID-19 vaccine. Broader study findings: A reported finding is that nearly half of spike-specific TCRs target unmutated variant regions. Recipients of AZD1222 seropositive at baseline numbered only 6 or 7. Receipt of two AZD1222 doses was followed by a rise in Spike-specific TCR breadth and depth. Donors were chiefly white British, with a greater number of females, and clonal diversity was perhaps underestimated.

CDR1 and CDR2 from the germline V gene are KGHSH and LQKENI. The CDR3 sequence is 13 residues long. V was pared by 3 bases and J by 4 bases, with 7 bases between. The table came from immunoSEQ multiplex PCR; TCRdb's copy has only in-frame clones and leaves some out. The table includes about 70,000 clones, around nine tenths detected once. As to this clone: Its antigen remains unidentified. Other DNA sequences in the same sample also yield this CDR3.

The chain has TRBV18 and TRBJ1-5; perhaps TRBD1 as D (5 bases). The input for sequencing was peripheral blood, taken 28 days after the second AZD1222 dose. The sequence was collected from an adult who received the AZD1222 COVID-19 vaccine. CDR3 sequence (DNA): TGTGCCAGCTCACCGCAGGGTAATCAGCCCCAGCATTTT. Its protein product is CASSPQGNQPQHF. Full variable domain (rest looked up from reference TRBV18 and TRBJ1-5): NAGVMQNPRHLVRRRGQEARLRCSPMKGHSHVYWYRQLPEEGLKFMVYLQKENIIDESGMPKERFSAEFPKEGPSILRIQQVVRGDSAAYFCASSPQGNQPQHFGDGTRLSIL.